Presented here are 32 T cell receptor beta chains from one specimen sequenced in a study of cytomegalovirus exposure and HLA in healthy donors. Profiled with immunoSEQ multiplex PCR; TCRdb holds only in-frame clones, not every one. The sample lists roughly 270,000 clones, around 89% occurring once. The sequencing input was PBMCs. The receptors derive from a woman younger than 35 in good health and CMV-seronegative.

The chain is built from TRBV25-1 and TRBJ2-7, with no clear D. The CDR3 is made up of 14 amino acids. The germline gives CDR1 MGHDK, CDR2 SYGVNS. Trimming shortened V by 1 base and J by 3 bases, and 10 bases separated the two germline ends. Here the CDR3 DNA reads TGTGCCAGCAGTGAATTGGGCCGAAGCTACGAGCAGTACTTC. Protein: CASSELGRSYEQYF.

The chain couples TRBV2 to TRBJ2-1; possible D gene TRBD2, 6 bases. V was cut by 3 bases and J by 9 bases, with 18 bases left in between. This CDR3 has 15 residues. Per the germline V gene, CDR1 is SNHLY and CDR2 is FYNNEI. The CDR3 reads CASSDAAGMGIEQFF. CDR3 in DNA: TGTGCCAGCAGTGACGCAGCGGGTATGGGTATTGAGCAGTTCTTC.

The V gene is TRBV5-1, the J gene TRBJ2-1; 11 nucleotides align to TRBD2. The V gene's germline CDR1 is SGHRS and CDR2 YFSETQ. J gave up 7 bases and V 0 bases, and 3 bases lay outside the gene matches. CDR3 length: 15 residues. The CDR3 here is CASSLEGLAVNEQFF. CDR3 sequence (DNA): TGCGCCAGCAGCTTGGAGGGACTAGCGGTAAATGAGCAGTTCTTC.

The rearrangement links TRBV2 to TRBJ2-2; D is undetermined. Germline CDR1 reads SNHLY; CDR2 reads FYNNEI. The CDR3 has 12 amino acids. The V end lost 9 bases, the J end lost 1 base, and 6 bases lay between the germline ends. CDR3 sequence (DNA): TGTGCCAGGGTACTGAACACCGGGGAGCTGTTTTTT. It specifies CARVLNTGELFF.

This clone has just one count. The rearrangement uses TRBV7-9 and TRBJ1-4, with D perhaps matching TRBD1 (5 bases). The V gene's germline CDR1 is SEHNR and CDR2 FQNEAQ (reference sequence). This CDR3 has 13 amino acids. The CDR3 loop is CAGSGDRNEKLFF. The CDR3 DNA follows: TGTGCTGGCTCGGGGGACCGGAATGAAAAACTGTTTTTT.

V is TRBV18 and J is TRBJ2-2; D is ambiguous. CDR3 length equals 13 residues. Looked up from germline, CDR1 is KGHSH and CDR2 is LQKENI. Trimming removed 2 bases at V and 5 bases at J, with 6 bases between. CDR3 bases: TGTGCCAGCTCACCAGCGGTGACCGGGGAGCTGTTTTTT. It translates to CASSPAVTGELFF.

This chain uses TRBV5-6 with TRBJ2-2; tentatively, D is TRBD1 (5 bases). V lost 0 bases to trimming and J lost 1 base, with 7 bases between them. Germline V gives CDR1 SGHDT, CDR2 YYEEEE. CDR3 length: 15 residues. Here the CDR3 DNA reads TGTGCCAGCAGCTTGGAGACAGAGAACACCGGGGAGCTGTTTTTT. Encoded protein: CASSLETENTGELFF. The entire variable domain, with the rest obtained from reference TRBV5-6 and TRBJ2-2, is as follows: DAGVTQSPTHLIKTRGQQVTLRCSPKSGHDTVSWYQQALGQGPQFIFQYYEEEERQRGNFPDRFSGHQFPNYSSELNVNALLLGDSALYLCASSLETENTGELFFGEGSRLTVL.

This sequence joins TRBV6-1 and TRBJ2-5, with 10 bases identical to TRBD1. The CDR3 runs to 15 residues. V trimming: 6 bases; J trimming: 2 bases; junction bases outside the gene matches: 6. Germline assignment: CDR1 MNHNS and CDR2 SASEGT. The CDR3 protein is CASSVGQGGQETQYF. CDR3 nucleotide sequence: TGTGCCAGCAGCGTAGGACAGGGGGGTCAAGAGACCCAGTACTTC.

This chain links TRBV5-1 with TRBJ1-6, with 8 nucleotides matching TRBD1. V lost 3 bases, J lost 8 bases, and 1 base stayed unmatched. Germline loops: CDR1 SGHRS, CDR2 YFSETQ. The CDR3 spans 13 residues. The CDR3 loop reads CASSSQGDSPLHF. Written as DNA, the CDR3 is TGCGCCAGCAGCTCACAGGGGGATTCACCCCTCCACTTT.

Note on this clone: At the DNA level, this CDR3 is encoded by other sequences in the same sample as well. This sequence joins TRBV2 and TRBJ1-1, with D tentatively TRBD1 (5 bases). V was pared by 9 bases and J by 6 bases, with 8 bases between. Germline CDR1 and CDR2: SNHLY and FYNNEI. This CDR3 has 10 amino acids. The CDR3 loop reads CASRGAEAFF. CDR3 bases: TGTGCCAGTCGGGGGGCTGAAGCTTTCTTT.

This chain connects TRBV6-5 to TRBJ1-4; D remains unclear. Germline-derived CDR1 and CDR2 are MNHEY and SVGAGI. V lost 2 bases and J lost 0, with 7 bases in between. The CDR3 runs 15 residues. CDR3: CASSYGRATNEKLFF. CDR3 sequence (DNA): TGTGCCAGCAGTTACGGGCGGGCAACTAATGAAAAACTGTTTTTT.

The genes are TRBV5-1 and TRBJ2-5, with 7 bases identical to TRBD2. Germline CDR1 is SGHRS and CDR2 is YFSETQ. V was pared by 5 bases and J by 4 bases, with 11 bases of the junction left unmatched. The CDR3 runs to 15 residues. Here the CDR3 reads CASRPAGVGRETQYF. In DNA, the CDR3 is TGCGCCAGCAGGCCGGCGGGGGTGGGGAGAGAGACCCAGTACTTC.

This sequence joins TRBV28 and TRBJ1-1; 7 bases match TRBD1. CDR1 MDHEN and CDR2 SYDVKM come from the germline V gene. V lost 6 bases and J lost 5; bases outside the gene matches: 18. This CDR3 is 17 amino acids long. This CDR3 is CASRNKRGQGVRTEAFF. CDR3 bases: TGTGCCAGCAGAAATAAGCGGGGGCAGGGGGTCAGGACTGAAGCTTTCTTT.

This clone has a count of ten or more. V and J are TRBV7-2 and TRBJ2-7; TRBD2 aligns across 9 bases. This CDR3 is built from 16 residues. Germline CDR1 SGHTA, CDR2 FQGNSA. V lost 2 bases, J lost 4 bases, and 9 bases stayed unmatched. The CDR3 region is CASSLSSGIVPYEQYF. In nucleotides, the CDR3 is TGTGCCAGCAGCTTATCTAGCGGGATCGTTCCATACGAGCAGTACTTC.

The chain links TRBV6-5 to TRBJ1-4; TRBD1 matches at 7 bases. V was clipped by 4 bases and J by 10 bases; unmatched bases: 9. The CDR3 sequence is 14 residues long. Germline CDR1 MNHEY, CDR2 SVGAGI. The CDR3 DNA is TGTGCCAGCAGTTTACGGGGGCAGGGGGGAAAACTGTTTTTT. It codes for CASSLRGQGGKLFF.

The CDR3 sequence is CASSQDLTGVDEQYF. The CDR3 nucleotides read TGCGCCAGCAGCCAAGACCTTACAGGGGTAGACGAGCAGTACTTC. V usage is TRBV4-1 and J usage is TRBJ2-7, with 7 nucleotides matching TRBD1. Germline V gene data show CDR1 as MGHRA and CDR2 as YSYEKL. Unmatched junction bases numbered 7, after V lost 0 bases and J lost 5 bases. This CDR3 spans 15 amino acids.

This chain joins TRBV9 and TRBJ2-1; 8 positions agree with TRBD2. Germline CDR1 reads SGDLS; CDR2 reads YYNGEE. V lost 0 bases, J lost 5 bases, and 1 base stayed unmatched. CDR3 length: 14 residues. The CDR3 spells CASSVAGGHNEQFF. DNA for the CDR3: TGTGCCAGCAGCGTAGCGGGAGGGCACAATGAGCAGTTCTTC. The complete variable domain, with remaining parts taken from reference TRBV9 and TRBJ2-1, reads DSGVTQTPKHLITATGQRVTLRCSPRSGDLSVYWYQQSLDQGLQFLIQYYNGEERAKGNILERFSAQQFPDLHSELNLSSLELGDSALYFCASSVAGGHNEQFFGPGTRLTVL.

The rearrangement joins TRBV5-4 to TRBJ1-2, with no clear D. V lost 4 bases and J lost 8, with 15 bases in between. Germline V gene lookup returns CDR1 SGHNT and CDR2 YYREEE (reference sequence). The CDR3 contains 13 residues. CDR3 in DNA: TGTGCCAGCAGCGCCCGGGATTTTAACGGCTACACCTTC. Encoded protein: CASSARDFNGYTF.

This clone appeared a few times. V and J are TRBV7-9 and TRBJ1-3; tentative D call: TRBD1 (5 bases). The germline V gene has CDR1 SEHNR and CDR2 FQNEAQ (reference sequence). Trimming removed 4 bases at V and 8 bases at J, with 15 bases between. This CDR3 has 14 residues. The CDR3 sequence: CASSSRGGLDTIYF. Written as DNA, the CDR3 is TGTGCCAGCAGCTCGCGCGGGGGACTGGACACCATATATTTT.

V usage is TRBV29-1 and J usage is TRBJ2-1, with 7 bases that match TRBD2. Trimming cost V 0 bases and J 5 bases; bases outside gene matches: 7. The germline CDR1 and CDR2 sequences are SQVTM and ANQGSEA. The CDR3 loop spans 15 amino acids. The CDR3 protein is CSVEEVGTKNNEQFF. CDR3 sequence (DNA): TGCAGCGTTGAAGAGGTAGGGACTAAAAACAATGAGCAGTTCTTC.

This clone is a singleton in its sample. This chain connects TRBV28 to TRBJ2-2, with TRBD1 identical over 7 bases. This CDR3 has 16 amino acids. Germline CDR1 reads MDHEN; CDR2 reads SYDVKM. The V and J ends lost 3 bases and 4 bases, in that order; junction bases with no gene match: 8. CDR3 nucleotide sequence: TGTGCCAGCAGTTTGGGACGAACAGGGGCCACCGGGGAGCTGTTTTTT. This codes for CASSLGRTGATGELFF.

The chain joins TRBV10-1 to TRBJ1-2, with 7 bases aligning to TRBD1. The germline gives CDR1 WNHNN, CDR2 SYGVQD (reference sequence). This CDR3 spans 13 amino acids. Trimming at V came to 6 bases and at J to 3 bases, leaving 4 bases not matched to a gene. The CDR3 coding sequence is TGCGCCAGCAGAGGGGGCGCGGACTATGGCTACACCTTC. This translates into CASRGGADYGYTF.

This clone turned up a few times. The CDR3 sequence is CASSIDHSISSNQPQHF. The CDR3 bases are TGTGCCAGTAGTATAGATCACAGTATAAGTAGCAATCAGCCCCAGCATTTT. The gene calls are TRBV19 and TRBJ1-5; the D is unclear. CDR3 length: 17 amino acids. Germline V gene lookup returns CDR1 LNHDA and CDR2 SQIVND (reference sequence). Trimming shortened V by 0 bases and J by 0 bases, and 12 bases separated the two germline ends.

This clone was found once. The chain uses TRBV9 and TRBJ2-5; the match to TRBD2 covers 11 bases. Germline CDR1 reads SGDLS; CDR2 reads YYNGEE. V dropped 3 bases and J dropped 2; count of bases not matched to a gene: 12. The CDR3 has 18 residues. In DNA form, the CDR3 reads TGTGCCAGCAGCGACCCGAATTCCGGGACTAGCGGTCAAGAGACCCAGTACTTC. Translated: CASSDPNSGTSGQETQYF.

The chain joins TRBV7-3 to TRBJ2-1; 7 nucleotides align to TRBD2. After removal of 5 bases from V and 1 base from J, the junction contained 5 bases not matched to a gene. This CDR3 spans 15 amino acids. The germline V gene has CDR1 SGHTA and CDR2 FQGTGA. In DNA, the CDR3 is TGTGCCAGCAGCCCCGGGACTACATCCTACAATGAGCAGTTCTTC. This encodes CASSPGTTSYNEQFF.

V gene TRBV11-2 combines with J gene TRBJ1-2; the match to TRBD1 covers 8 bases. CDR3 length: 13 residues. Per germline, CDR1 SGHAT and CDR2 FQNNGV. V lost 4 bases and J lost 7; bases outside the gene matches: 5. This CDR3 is CASSSDRASGYTF. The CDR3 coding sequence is TGTGCCAGCAGCTCGGACAGGGCCTCTGGCTACACCTTC.

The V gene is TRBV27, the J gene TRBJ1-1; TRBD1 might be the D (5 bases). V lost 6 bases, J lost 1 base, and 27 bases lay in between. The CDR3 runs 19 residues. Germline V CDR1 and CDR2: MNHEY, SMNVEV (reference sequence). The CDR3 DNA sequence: TGTGCCAGCAGCCGCACAGGAGTAATAACCCGGGTAACGAACACTGAAGCTTTCTTT. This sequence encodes CASSRTGVITRVTNTEAFF.

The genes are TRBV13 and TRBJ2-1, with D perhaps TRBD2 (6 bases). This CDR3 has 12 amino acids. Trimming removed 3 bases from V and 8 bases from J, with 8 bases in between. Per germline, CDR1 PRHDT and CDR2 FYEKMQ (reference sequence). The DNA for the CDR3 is TGTGCCAGCAGCTTGGAGGGTGATGAGCAGTTCTTC. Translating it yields CASSLEGDEQFF.

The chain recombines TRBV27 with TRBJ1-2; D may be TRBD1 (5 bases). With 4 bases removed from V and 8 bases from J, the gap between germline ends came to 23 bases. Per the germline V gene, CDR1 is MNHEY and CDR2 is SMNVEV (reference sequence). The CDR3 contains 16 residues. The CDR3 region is CASSSTPSRGGEGYTF. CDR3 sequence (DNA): TGTGCCAGCAGTTCGACACCCTCACGGGGGGGTGAGGGCTACACCTTC.

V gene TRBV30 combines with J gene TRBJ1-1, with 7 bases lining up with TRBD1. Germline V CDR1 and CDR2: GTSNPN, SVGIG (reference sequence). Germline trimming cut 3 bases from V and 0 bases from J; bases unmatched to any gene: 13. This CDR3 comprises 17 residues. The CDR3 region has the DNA TGTGCCTGGAGCCGCGAGGGACAGAGCACGATGAACACTGAAGCTTTCTTT. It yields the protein CAWSREGQSTMNTEAFF.

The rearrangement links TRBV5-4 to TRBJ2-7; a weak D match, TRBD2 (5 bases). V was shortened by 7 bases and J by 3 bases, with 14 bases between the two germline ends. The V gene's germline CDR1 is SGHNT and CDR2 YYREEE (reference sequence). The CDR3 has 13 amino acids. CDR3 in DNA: TGTGCCAGCCGGGATTCCCGTAACTACGAGCAGTACTTC. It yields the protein CASRDSRNYEQYF.

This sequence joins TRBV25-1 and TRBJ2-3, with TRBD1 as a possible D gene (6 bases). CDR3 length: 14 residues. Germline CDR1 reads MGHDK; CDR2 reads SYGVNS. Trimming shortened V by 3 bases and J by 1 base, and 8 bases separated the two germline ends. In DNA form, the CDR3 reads TGTGCCAGCAGTGAGTCAGGGGGCACAGATACGCAGTATTTT. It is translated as CASSESGGTDTQYF. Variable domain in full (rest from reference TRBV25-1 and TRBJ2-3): EADIYQTPRYLVIGTGKKITLECSQTMGHDKMYWYQQDPGMELHLIHYSYGVNSTEKGDLSSESTVSRIRTEHFPLTLESARPSHTSQYLCASSESGGTDTQYFGPGTRLTVL.